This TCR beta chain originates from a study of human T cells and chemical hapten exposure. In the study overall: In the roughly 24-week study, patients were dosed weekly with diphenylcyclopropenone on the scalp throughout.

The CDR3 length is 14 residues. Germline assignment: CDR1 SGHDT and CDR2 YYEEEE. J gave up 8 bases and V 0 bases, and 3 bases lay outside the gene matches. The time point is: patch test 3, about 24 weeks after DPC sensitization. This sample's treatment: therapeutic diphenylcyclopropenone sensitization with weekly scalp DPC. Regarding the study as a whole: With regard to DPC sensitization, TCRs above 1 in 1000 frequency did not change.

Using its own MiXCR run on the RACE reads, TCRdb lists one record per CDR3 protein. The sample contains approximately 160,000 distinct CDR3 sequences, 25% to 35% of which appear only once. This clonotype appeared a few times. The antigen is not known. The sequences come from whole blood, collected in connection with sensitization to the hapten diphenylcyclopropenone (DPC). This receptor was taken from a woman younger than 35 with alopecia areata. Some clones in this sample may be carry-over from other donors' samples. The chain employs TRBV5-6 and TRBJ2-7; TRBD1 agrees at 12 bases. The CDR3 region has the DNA TGTGCCAGCAGCTTGGTGGGACAGGGGGCACAGCAGTACTTC. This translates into CASSLVGQGAQQYF.